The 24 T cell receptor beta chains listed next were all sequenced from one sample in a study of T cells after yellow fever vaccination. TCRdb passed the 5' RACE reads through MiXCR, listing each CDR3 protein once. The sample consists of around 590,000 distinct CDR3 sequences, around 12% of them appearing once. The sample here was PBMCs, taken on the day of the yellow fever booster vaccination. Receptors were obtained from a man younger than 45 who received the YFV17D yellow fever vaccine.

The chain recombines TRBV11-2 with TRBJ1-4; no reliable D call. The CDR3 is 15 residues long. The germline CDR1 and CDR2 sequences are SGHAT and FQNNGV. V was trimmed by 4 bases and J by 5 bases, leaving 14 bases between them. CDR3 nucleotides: TGTGCCAGCAGCTCCCGACAATTACTCAATGAAAAACTGTTTTTT. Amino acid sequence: CASSSRQLLNEKLFF.

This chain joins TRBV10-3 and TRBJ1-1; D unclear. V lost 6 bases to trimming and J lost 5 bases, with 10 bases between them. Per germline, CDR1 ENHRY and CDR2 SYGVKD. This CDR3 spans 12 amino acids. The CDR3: CAIRTVSTEAFF. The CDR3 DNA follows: TGTGCCATCAGAACAGTGAGTACTGAAGCTTTCTTT.

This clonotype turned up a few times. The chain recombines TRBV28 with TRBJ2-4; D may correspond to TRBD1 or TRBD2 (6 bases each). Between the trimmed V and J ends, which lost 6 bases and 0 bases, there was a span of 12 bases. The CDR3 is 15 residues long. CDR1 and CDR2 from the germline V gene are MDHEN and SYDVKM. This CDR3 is CASSGGGQAKNIQYF. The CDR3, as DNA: TGTGCCAGCAGCGGAGGGGGGCAAGCCAAAAACATTCAGTACTTC.

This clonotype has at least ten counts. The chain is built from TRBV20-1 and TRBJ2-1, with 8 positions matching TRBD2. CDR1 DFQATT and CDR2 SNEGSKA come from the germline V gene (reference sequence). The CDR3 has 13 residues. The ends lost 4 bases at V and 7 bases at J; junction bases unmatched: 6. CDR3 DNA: TGCAGTGCTAATGGGCTAGCGGGTAATGAGCAGTTCTTC. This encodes CSANGLAGNEQFF.

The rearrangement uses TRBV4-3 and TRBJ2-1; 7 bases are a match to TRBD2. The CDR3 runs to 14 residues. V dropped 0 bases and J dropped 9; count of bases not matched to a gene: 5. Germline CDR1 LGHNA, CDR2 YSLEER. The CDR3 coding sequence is TGCGCCAGCAGCCAAGACCAGCGGGACGGTGAGCAGTTCTTC. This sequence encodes CASSQDQRDGEQFF.

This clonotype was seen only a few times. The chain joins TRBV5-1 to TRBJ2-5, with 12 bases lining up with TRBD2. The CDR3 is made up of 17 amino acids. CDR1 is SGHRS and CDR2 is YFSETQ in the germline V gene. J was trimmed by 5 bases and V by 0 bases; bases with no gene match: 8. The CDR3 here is CASSLGGLAGPFETQYF. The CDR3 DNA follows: TGCGCCAGCAGCTTGGGGGGACTAGCGGGTCCCTTTGAGACCCAGTACTTC.

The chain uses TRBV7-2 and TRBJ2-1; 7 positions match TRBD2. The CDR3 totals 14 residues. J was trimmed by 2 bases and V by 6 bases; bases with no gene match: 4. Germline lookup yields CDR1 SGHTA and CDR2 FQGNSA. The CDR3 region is CASRGGSTYNEQFF. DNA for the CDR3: TGTGCCAGCAGGGGCGGGAGCACCTACAATGAGCAGTTCTTC.

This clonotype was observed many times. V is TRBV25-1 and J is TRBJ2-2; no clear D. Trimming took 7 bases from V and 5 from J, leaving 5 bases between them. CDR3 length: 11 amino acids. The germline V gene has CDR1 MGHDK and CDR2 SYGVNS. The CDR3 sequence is CASKETGELFF. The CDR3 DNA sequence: TGTGCCAGCAAGGAGACCGGGGAGCTGTTTTTT.

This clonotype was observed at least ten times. The CDR3 loop is CATHRDRVSGANVLTF. The CDR3 DNA follows: TGTGCCACGCACCGGGACAGGGTCTCTGGGGCCAACGTCCTGACTTTC. The rearrangement links TRBV6-1 to TRBJ2-6, with TRBD1 matching 9 bases. CDR3 size: 16 residues. Germline V gives CDR1 MNHNS, CDR2 SASEGT. The junction had 7 bases not matched to a gene; V was cut back by 10 bases and J by 0 bases.

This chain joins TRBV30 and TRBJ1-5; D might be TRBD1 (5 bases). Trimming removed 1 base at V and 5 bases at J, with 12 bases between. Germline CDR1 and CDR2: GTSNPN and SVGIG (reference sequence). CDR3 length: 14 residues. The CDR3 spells CAWSGSGFYQPQHF. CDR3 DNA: TGTGCCTGGAGTGGGTCAGGGTTCTATCAGCCCCAGCATTTT.

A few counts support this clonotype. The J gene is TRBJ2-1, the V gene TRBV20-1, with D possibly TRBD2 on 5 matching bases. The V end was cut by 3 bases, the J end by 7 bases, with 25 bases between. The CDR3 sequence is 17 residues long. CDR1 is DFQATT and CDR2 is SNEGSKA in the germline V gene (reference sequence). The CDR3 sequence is CSASTPTRAVIANEQFF. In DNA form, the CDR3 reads TGCAGTGCTAGTACCCCCACTAGGGCGGTGATAGCTAATGAGCAGTTCTTC.

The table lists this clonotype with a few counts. For the CDR3, the DNA is TGTGCCAGCAGCTTATACCTGGGGAATGAGCAGTTCTTC. This codes for CASSLYLGNEQFF. The gene calls are TRBV7-9 and TRBJ2-1; D unresolved. Germline CDR1 and CDR2: SEHNR and FQNEAQ (reference sequence). This CDR3 is built from 13 residues. Trimming took off 2 bases at V and 7 bases at J, with 9 bases between the two ends.

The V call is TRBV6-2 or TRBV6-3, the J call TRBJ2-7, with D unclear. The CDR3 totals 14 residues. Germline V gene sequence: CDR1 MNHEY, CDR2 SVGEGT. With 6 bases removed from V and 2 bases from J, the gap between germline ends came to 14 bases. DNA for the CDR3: TGTGCCAGCAGCCGCAACAGTAGTCCCTACGAGCAGTACTTC. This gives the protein CASSRNSSPYEQYF.

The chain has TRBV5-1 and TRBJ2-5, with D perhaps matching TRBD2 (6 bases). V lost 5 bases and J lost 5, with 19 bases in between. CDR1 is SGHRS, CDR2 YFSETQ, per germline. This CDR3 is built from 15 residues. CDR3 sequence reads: CASRSLPSVLETQYF. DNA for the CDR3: TGCGCCAGCAGGTCGCTGCCTAGCGTCTTGGAGACCCAGTACTTC.

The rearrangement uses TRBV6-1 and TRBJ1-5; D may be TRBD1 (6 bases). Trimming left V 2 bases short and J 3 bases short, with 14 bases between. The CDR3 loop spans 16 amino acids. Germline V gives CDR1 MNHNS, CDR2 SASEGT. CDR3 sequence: CASSELPRGTNQPQHF. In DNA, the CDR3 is TGTGCCAGCAGTGAACTCCCCAGGGGCACCAATCAGCCCCAGCATTTT.

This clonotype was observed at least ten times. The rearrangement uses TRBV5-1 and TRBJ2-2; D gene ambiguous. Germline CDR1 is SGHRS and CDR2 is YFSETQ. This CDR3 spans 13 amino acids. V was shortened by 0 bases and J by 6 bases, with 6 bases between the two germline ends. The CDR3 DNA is TGCGCCAGCAGCTTGGATCCGGCCGGGGAGCTGTTTTTT. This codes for CASSLDPAGELFF.

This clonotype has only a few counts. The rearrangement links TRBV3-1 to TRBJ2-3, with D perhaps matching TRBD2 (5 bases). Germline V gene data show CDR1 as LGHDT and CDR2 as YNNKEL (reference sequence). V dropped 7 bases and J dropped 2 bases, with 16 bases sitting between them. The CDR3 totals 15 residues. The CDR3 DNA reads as TGTGCCAGCACTCCGGCCCCGGGATTCACAGATACGCAGTATTTT. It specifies CASTPAPGFTDTQYF.

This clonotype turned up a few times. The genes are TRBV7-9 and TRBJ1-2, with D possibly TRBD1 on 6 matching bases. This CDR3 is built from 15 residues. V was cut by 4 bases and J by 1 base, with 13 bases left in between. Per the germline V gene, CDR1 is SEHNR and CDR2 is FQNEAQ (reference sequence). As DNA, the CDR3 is TGTGCCAGCAGCTCAACCGGGACATTTAACTATGGCTACACCTTC. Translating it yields CASSSTGTFNYGYTF.

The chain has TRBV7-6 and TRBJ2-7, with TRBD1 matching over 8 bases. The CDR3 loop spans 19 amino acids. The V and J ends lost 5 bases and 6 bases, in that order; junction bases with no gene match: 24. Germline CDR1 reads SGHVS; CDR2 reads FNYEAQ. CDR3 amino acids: CASSPIGALDRERPSEQYF. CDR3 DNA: TGTGCCAGCAGCCCTATAGGGGCACTGGACAGGGAGAGGCCATCCGAGCAGTACTTC. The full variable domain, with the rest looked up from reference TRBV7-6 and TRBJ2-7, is GAGVSQSPRYKVTKRGQDVALRCDPISGHVSLYWYRQALGQGPEFLTYFNYEAQQDKSGLPNDRFSAERPEGSISTLTIQRTEQRDSAMYRCASSPIGALDRERPSEQYFGPGTRLTVT.

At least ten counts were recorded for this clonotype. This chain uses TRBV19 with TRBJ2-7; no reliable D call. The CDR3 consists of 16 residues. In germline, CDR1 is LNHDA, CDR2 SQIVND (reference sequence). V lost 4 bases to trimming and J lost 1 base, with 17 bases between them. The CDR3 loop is CASSKGLAMRSYEQYF. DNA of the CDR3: TGTGCCAGTAGTAAAGGCCTCGCAATGCGATCCTACGAGCAGTACTTC.

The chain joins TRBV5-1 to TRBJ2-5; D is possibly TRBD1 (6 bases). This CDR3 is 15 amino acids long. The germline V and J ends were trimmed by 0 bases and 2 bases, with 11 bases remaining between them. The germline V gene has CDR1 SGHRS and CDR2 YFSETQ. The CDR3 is CASSLGNGQQETQYF. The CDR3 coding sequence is TGCGCCAGCAGCTTGGGGAACGGACAGCAAGAGACCCAGTACTTC. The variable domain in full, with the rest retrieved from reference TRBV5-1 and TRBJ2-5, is KAGVTQTPRYLIKTRGQQVTLSCSPISGHRSVSWYQQTPGQGLQFLFEYFSETQRNKGNFPGRFSGRQFSNSRSEMNVSTLELGDSALYLCASSLGNGQQETQYFGPGTRLLVL.

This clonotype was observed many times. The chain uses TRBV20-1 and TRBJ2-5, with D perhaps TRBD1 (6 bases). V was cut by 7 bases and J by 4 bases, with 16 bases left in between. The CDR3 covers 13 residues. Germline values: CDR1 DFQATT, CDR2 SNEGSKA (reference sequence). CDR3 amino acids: CSGSPTGTETQYF. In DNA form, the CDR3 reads TGCAGTGGTTCCCCAACAGGGACAGAGACCCAGTACTTC.

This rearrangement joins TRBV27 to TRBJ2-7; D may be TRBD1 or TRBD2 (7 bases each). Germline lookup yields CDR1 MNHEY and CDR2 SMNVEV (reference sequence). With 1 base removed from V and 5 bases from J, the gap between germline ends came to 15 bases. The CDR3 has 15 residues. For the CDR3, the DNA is TGTGCCAGCAGTTTATTGGGAGGGGGCTTGGACGAGCAGTACTTC. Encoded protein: CASSLLGGGLDEQYF.

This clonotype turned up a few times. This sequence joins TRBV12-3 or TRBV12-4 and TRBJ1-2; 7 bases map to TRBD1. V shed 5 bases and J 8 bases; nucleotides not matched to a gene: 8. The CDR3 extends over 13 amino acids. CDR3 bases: TGTGCCAGCAGTATAGACAGGGTACGCGGCTACACCTTC. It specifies CASSIDRVRGYTF.